This T cell receptor (beta chain) was recorded in a study of blood T cell repertoires in COVID-19. Study background: Italy, Spain and the United States were the sources of the convalescent and acute COVID-19 samples. PBMCs, B-cell-depleted T cells, or T cells were the source of the cDNA or gDNA that made up the material.

Assay: immunoSEQ multiplex PCR; the TCRdb copy retains only in-frame clones and omits some. Of 270,000 or so clones listed, less than 90% are singletons. There are 14 residues in the CDR3. Losses at the gene ends were 3 bases for V and 6 bases for J; bases not matched to a gene: 6. Looked up from germline, CDR1 is DFQATT and CDR2 is SNEGSKA (reference sequence). This sequence joins TRBV20-1 and TRBJ2-3; 10 bases align to TRBD2. Sequencing used peripheral blood. The receptor comes from a woman in her twenties or thirties with COVID-19, enrolled during active disease. CDR3 in amino acids: CSASIAGGRDTQYF. The CDR3 bases are TGCAGTGCTAGTATAGCGGGGGGCAGGGATACGCAGTATTTT.